A single sample is the source of the 18 T cell receptor beta chains below, sequenced in a study of lung T cells in sarcoidosis with Löfgren's syndrome. TCRdb redid the calling of the reads with MiXCR, one entry per CDR3 protein. The sample shows approximately 19,000 distinct CDR3 sequences, roughly 20% of them seen only once. The sequenced sample was CD4+ T cells from PBMCs. Every receptor here comes from a human donor with sarcoidosis (Löfgren's syndrome or another form), or a control subject (not recorded which).

This clonotype occurred a few times. V usage is TRBV12-3 or TRBV12-4 and J usage is TRBJ2-1; TRBD2 matches 15 bases. Trimming cost V 0 bases and J 10 bases; bases outside gene matches: 4. There are 16 residues in the CDR3. The chain's CDR3 is CASSLAGLAGGEEQFF. The CDR3 DNA reads as TGTGCCAGCAGTTTAGCGGGACTAGCGGGGGGAGAAGAGCAGTTCTTC.

Concerning this clonotype itself: At one end the junction does not follow the germline gene, possibly because of a read error. The chain uses TRBV6-2 or TRBV6-3 and TRBJ2-7, with 8 bases identical to TRBD1. From germline, CDR1 is MNHEY and CDR2 SVGEGT. The CDR3 is 12 residues long. The CDR3 sequence is CASRTGPNEQYF. The CDR3 DNA reads TGTGCTAGCAGGACAGGGCCTAACGAGCAGTACTTC.

This clonotype was recorded at least ten times. CDR3 coding DNA: TGCAGTGCTACGGACAGGGGAGCCTCGGGGGGCACAGATACGCAGTATTTT. Translating it yields CSATDRGASGGTDTQYF. This chain joins TRBV20-1 and TRBJ2-3; 9 bases agree with TRBD1. The length of the CDR3 is 17 residues. Germline trimming cut 4 bases from V and 1 base from J; bases unmatched to any gene: 12. Germline CDR1 reads DFQATT; CDR2 reads SNEGSKA (reference sequence).

This clonotype is labeled medium-sized. V and J are TRBV6-1 and TRBJ1-5; D is uncertain. Germline V CDR1 and CDR2: MNHNS, SASEGT. The V and J ends lost 7 bases and 6 bases respectively, with 13 bases between them. This CDR3 has 13 amino acids. This chain's CDR3 is CASTDSPGQPQHF. The CDR3 bases are TGTGCCAGCACGGACTCCCCAGGTCAGCCCCAGCATTTT.

This clonotype was counted at least ten times. J is TRBJ1-6 and V is TRBV4-2; D unresolved. The germline V gene has CDR1 LGHNA and CDR2 YNFKEQ. The CDR3 has 14 amino acids. V was cut by 1 base and J by 8 bases, with 9 bases left in between. The CDR3 DNA is TGTGCCAGCAGCCAAGGAGGGTTGGATTCACCCCTCCACTTT. Encoded protein: CASSQGGLDSPLHF.

This clonotype has a count of ten or more. J is TRBJ1-5 and V is TRBV28; 7 bases line up with TRBD1. Germline CDR1 and CDR2: MDHEN and SYDVKM. This CDR3 comprises 14 residues. Trimming cost V 6 bases and J 2 bases; bases outside gene matches: 4. In DNA form, the CDR3 reads TGTGCCAGCAGCTGGACAGGACGCAATCAGCCCCAGCATTTT. Encoded protein: CASSWTGRNQPQHF.

Remarks on this clonotype: A read error may explain this, as a much larger clone is one base away. The chain is built from TRBV5-1 and TRBJ2-7; TRBD1 might be the D (6 bases). This CDR3 comprises 15 residues. CDR1 is SGHRS, CDR2 YFSETQ, per germline. With 5 bases removed from V and 2 bases from J, the gap between germline ends came to 17 bases. Here the CDR3 DNA reads TGCGCCAGCAGGCAAGCCGTACAGGGAACCTACGAGCAGTACTTC. Its protein is CASRQAVQGTYEQYF.

Remarks on this clonotype: Being one base from a much bigger clone, this may be a read error. The genes are TRBV5-4 and TRBJ2-3; D unclear. The germline V gene encodes CDR1 SGHNT and CDR2 YYREEE (reference sequence). This CDR3 is 14 amino acids long. The chain's CDR3 is CTSSLANSADTQYF. DNA of the CDR3: TGTACCAGCAGCTTGGCCAATAGTGCAGATACGCAGTATTTT.

A word on this clonotype: Sequence at one end of the junction differs from germline and may be a read error. This chain connects TRBV27 to TRBJ2-3; TRBD2 agrees at 12 bases. CDR1 and CDR2 (germline): MNHEY, SMNVEV (reference sequence). The CDR3 runs 17 residues. Written as DNA, the CDR3 is TGTGCCAGCAGACTAGCGGGAGGTCCTAAAGGCACAGATACGCGGTATTTT. Its protein product is CASRLAGGPKGTDTRYF.

This clonotype came up many times. The rearrangement links TRBV2 to TRBJ1-1, with D unresolved. V shed 1 base and J shed 8 bases, with 11 bases lying between them. Germline V lookup: CDR1 SNHLY, CDR2 FYNNEI. This CDR3 is built from 13 residues. The DNA of the CDR3 is TGTGCCAGCAGTGAAGACCACCCCGGCGAAGCTTTCTTT. It yields the protein CASSEDHPGEAFF.

Concerning this clonotype: At one end the junction does not follow the germline gene, possibly because of a read error. This sequence joins TRBV15 and TRBJ2-7; 8 bases map to TRBD2. The germline V gene encodes CDR1 LNHNV and CDR2 YYDKDF (reference sequence). The CDR3 consists of 15 residues. CDR3 loop: CATSGERGSTYKQYF. The CDR3 DNA is TGTGCCACCAGCGGGGAGCGGGGGTCCACCTACAAGCAGTACTTC. Together with reference TRBV15 and TRBJ2-7, the CDR3 gives the full variable domain: DAMVIQNPRYQVTQFGKPVTLSCSQTLNHNVMYWYQQKSSQAPKLLFHYYDKDFNNEADTPDNFQSRRPNTSFCFLDIRSPGLGDTAMYLCATSGERGSTYKQYFGPGTRLTVT.

This clonotype was counted ten times or more. The V gene is TRBV30, the J gene TRBJ1-1; D unclear. Trimming removed 2 bases at V and 1 base at J, with 8 bases between. There are 13 residues in the CDR3. Per the germline V gene, CDR1 is GTSNPN and CDR2 is SVGIG (reference sequence). DNA for the CDR3: TGTGCCTGGAGTCGGGGTGCGAACACTGAAGCTTTCTTT. This gives the protein CAWSRGANTEAFF.

The sample holds many counts of this clonotype. The chain has TRBV4-2 and TRBJ2-3, with 7 bases matching TRBD1. Per germline, CDR1 LGHNA and CDR2 YNFKEQ. The CDR3 sequence is 14 residues long. The ends lost 4 bases at V and 2 bases at J; junction bases unmatched: 3. The CDR3: CASSPGQATDTQYF. For the CDR3, the DNA is TGTGCCAGCAGCCCTGGACAGGCCACAGATACGCAGTATTTT.

This clonotype is classed as medium-sized. The chain has TRBV28 and TRBJ2-7; TRBD2 agrees at 8 bases. The CDR3 spans 11 residues. Losses at the gene ends were 8 bases for V and 6 bases for J; bases not matched to a gene: 3. Per germline, CDR1 MDHEN and CDR2 SYDVKM. The CDR3 is CASQRGTEQYF. The CDR3 DNA reads as TGTGCCAGCCAGCGGGGGACCGAGCAGTACTTC.

This clonotype was seen a handful of times. This rearrangement joins TRBV5-1 to TRBJ2-6, with no clear D. The CDR3 runs to 15 residues. V lost 0 bases and J lost 1, with 5 bases in between. Germline V gives CDR1 SGHRS, CDR2 YFSETQ. CDR3: CASSLGSSGANVLTF. The CDR3 DNA is TGCGCCAGCAGCTTGGGTAGTTCTGGGGCCAACGTCCTGACTTTC.

This clonotype was counted between two and nine times. The rearrangement links TRBV29-1 to TRBJ1-2; D is possibly TRBD1 (5 bases). V was cut by 5 bases and J by 2 bases, with 15 bases left in between. Germline-derived CDR1 and CDR2 are SQVTM and ANQGSEA. CDR3 length: 14 amino acids. The CDR3: CSVSLGGTNYGYTF. DNA for the CDR3: TGCAGCGTTTCGCTTGGGGGGACCAACTATGGCTACACCTTC.

The table lists this clonotype with many counts. The chain uses TRBV10-2 and TRBJ2-5; 9 nucleotides agree with TRBD1. The CDR3 covers 15 residues. The V gene's germline CDR1 is WSHSY and CDR2 SAAADI. The trim removed 5 bases at V and 4 bases at J, leaving 8 bases unmatched. CDR3 residues: CASSRIQGAGETQYF. CDR3 nucleotides: TGCGCCAGCAGTCGAATACAGGGGGCTGGAGAGACCCAGTACTTC.

This clonotype was counted at least ten times. The chain carries TRBV7-2 and TRBJ2-3; the D gene is possibly TRBD1 (5 bases). This CDR3 is 14 amino acids long. With 1 base removed from V and 10 bases from J, the gap between germline ends came to 15 bases. Germline V gives CDR1 SGHTA, CDR2 FQGNSA. For the CDR3, the DNA is TGTGCCAGCAGCTTAGGGGGCGGTCAGATCCCGCAGTATTTT. It codes for CASSLGGGQIPQYF.